This T cell receptor (beta chain) was identified in a study of CD8 T cells in Susac syndrome. Reverse transcription used roughly 0.5 to 1 ug RNA and random hexamers. One entry per CDR3 protein results from TCRdb running MiXCR on the immunoSEQ multiplex PCR reads. The sample yields hundreds of thousands of distinct CDR3 sequences, around 93% seen once. The CDR3 has 14 residues. Germline V CDR1 and CDR2: SQVTM, ANQGSEA. The trim removed 4 bases at V and 5 bases at J, leaving 8 bases unmatched. The receptor comes from a human donor with multiple sclerosis. The gene calls are TRBV29-1 and TRBJ2-5; TRBD2 matches at 9 bases. Sequencing used CD4+ T cells from PBMCs. CDR3 sequence: CSVAPAGGLETQYF. The CDR3 coding sequence is TGCAGCGTTGCCCCTGCGGGGGGGCTCGAGACCCAGTACTTC.